This TCR beta chain came from a study of T cell responses to AZD1222 COVID-19 vaccine. The CDR3 has 16 amino acids. The V gene's germline CDR1 is SGDLS and CDR2 YYNGEE. V trimming: 4 bases; J trimming: 1 base; junction bases outside the gene matches: 8. As for this clone: This same CDR3 is encoded by further DNA sequences in the sample.

This table comes from immunoSEQ multiplex PCR, and its TCRdb copy is limited to in-frame clones, with some not included. There are tens of thousands of clones in the sample; roughly nine tenths occur only once, and under 35% lies in the top ten. The receptor's source is an adult in good health. This rearrangement joins TRBV9 to TRBJ2-1; 7 bases fit TRBD2. Sample: peripheral blood, taken on day 0 of AZD1222 vaccination. Written as DNA, the CDR3 is TGTGCCAGCAGCCCAGGAGGAGCGGGGTCCTACAATGAGCAGTTCTTC. Residues: CASSPGGAGSYNEQFF.